This T cell receptor beta chain was observed in a study of cytomegalovirus exposure and HLA in healthy donors. Both 60 Vbeta primers and 13 Jbeta primers went into the PCR. Sequencing used immunoSEQ multiplex PCR; TCRdb keeps in-frame clones, though not all of them. The sample shows roughly 100,000 clones, 79% of them seen only once. With V trimmed by 4 bases and J by 2 bases, 2 bases remained unmatched. There are 15 residues in the CDR3. The germline V gene has CDR1 SGHDN and CDR2 FVKESK. The receptor comes from a man aged 50-59 years in good health and CMV-seropositive. J is TRBJ2-3 and V is TRBV14, with 11 bases fitting TRBD2. The sequenced sample consisted of PBMCs. The CDR3 DNA is TGTGCCAGCAGCCCGGGACTAGCGGACACAGATACGCAGTATTTT. This sequence encodes CASSPGLADTDTQYF.